The 7 T cell receptor beta chains listed next were all sequenced from one sample in a study of T cells in Graves' hyperthyroidism and ophthalmopathy. Template material for amplifying TCR beta CDR3 regions consisted of RNA transcripts. When the TCR CDR3 underwent first-round RT-PCR, the HTBI primer set was used. TCRdb re-analysed the multiplex PCR reads in MiXCR, keeping a single row per CDR3 protein. The sample consists of around 520,000 distinct CDR3 sequences, about an eighth of them appearing once. The sequencing input was blood. Receptors were obtained from a woman in her late teens or twenties with Graves' hyperthyroidism.

This clonotype was seen ten or more times. The rearrangement uses TRBV3-1 and TRBJ2-3; 9 bases are a match to TRBD2. The germline V gene encodes CDR1 LGHDT and CDR2 YNNKEL (reference sequence). V trimming: 5 bases; J trimming: 4 bases; junction bases outside the gene matches: 13. This CDR3 is built from 17 residues. CDR3 in amino acids: CASSNSLTSGSSDTQYF. The CDR3, as DNA: TGTGCCAGCAGCAACTCACTGACTAGCGGAAGCTCAGATACGCAGTATTTT.

There are many counts of this clonotype. The J gene is TRBJ2-2, the V gene TRBV7-3, with D perhaps TRBD1 (5 bases). V lost 1 base and J 0 bases, leaving 9 bases between the germline ends. This CDR3 region has 16 residues. Germline values: CDR1 SGHTA, CDR2 FQGTGA. The CDR3 DNA follows: TGTGCCAGCAGCTTAAACAGGCTCGCGAACACCGGGGAGCTGTTTTTT. It yields the protein CASSLNRLANTGELFF.

The chain joins TRBV5-1 to TRBJ1-1, with D perhaps TRBD1 (5 bases). Germline loops: CDR1 SGHRS, CDR2 YFSETQ. Trimming left V 0 bases short and J 1 base short, with 10 bases between. The CDR3 is 15 amino acids. The CDR3 loop reads CASSLAGARNTEAFF. CDR3 coding DNA: TGCGCCAGCAGCTTGGCTGGGGCCCGGAACACTGAAGCTTTCTTT.

The CDR3 protein is CASINEPRDIFYEQYV. CDR3 bases: TGTGCCAGCATTAACGAACCCCGGGACATCTTCTACGAGCAGTACGTC. This chain connects TRBV6-1 to TRBJ2-7, with D possibly TRBD1 on 6 matching bases. The CDR3 extends over 16 amino acids. V lost 7 bases, J lost 3 bases, and 22 bases lay in between. Germline lookup yields CDR1 MNHNS and CDR2 SASEGT.

The table lists this clonotype with a few counts. The V and J genes are TRBV5-5 and TRBJ2-2; maybe TRBD1 (5 bases). Germline CDR1 is SGHKS and CDR2 is YYEKEE (reference sequence). The CDR3 contains 16 residues. Trimming shortened V by 0 bases and J by 0 bases, and 9 bases separated the two germline ends. The CDR3 region is CASSLEPTANTGELFF. CDR3 coding DNA: TGTGCCAGCAGCTTGGAGCCGACAGCGAACACCGGGGAGCTGTTTTTT. Looking up the rest from reference TRBV5-5 and TRBJ2-2 gives the full variable domain: DAGVTQSPTHLIKTRGQQVTLRCSPISGHKSVSWYQQVLGQGPQFIFQYYEKEERGRGNFPDRFSARQFPNYSSELNVNALLLGDSALYLCASSLEPTANTGELFFGEGSRLTVL.

This clonotype was seen at least ten times. This chain links TRBV6-1 with TRBJ1-1; D gene ambiguous. Trimming left V 1 base short and J 1 base short, with 7 bases between. The germline gives CDR1 MNHNS, CDR2 SASEGT. The CDR3 has 14 amino acids. The CDR3 DNA reads as TGTGCCAGCAGTGAAGTGCCAGGGAACACTGAAGCTTTCTTT. Residues: CASSEVPGNTEAFF.

This clonotype was seen a handful of times. A much bigger clone sits one base away, suggesting this may be a read error. V gene TRBV11-1 combines with J gene TRBJ2-3; D is unclear. Germline values: CDR1 SGHAT, CDR2 FQDESV (reference sequence). CDR3 length: 15 residues. In DNA, the CDR3 is TGTGTCAGCAGCTTTATCGACCGCAGCACAGATACGCAGTATTTT. Protein sequence: CVSSFIDRSTDTQYF.